Listed below are T cell receptor beta chains from one sample, sequenced in a study of cytomegalovirus exposure and HLA in healthy donors. Using immunoSEQ multiplex PCR, the repertoire was profiled, and TCRdb retains in-frame clones only, with some absent. The sample has about 160,000 clones, about 75% seen once; the top ten hold roughly 1.9%. Sequenced sample: PBMCs. Receptors originate from a female donor in good health and CMV-seronegative. CDR3s leave out the opening cysteine and the closing phenylalanine or tryptophan. Each record gives: J gene, V gene, CDR3 protein.

TRBJ2-6,TRBV19,ASRDGGQGRPGANVLT
TRBJ2-7,TRBV19,ASSNSYEQY
TRBJ1-2,TRBV14,ASSPSPRVGYT
TRBJ1-1,TRBV29-1,SANTFGGNTEAF
TRBJ2-2,TRBV7-3,ASSLQVGLVGGELF
TRBJ2-3,TRBV11-2,ASSLGPGTSTDTQY
TRBJ1-1,TRBV11-2,ASSLQFSVNTEAF
TRBJ1-4,TRBV7-9,ASSLGTGGVEKLF
TRBJ1-1,TRBV7-9,ASSSSGQVGNTEAF
TRBJ1-2,TRBV5-5,ASSFGQEIYGYT
TRBJ2-7,TRBV14,ASSRDRFGSYEQY
TRBJ2-7,TRBV5-6,ASSLYRYEQY
TRBJ1-4,TRBV14,ASSQDRVREGEKLF
TRBJ1-2,TRBV7-8,ASSSGEVDGYT
TRBJ2-7,TRBV29-1,SVDSPQDEQY
TRBJ2-1,TRBV5-5,ASSSSGTLTYNEQF
TRBJ2-7,TRBV7-6,ASSAGTAKPYEQY
TRBJ2-3,TRBV9,ASSVSTSTDTQY
TRBJ2-3,TRBV7-3,ASSPKGRVTDTQY
TRBJ2-7,TRBV10-1,ASTENRTQYEQY
TRBJ2-2,TRBV7-9,ASSFRQGGTGELF
TRBJ2-1,TRBV25-1,ASSEMGQGNYNEQF
TRBJ2-2,TRBV14,ASSQDWTSDFLGELF
TRBJ1-6,TRBV5-1,ASSLTGLNSPLH
TRBJ1-1,TRBV5-1,ASSLTAPNTEAF
NA,TRBV4-1,ASSQNRDSPYEQY
TRBJ1-2,TRBV6-1,ASSESLESSGYT
TRBJ1-4,TRBV11-2,ASSPSGTTNEKLF
TRBJ2-3,TRBV6-6,ASTPSGTDTQY
TRBJ1-2,TRBV5-1,ASSRGEGKGANYGYT
TRBJ1-4,TRBV19,ASTSSGGVNEKLF
TRBJ2-5,TRBV19,ASSLTGVPETQY
TRBJ2-1,TRBV18,ASFTGTGGGEQF
TRBJ1-5,TRBV30,AWSADRGANQPQH
TRBJ1-5,TRBV19,ASSTPPRDQPQH
TRBJ1-6,TRBV5-4,ASSLRQGRSPLH
TRBJ2-1,TRBV5-1,ASSLTGALGNEQF